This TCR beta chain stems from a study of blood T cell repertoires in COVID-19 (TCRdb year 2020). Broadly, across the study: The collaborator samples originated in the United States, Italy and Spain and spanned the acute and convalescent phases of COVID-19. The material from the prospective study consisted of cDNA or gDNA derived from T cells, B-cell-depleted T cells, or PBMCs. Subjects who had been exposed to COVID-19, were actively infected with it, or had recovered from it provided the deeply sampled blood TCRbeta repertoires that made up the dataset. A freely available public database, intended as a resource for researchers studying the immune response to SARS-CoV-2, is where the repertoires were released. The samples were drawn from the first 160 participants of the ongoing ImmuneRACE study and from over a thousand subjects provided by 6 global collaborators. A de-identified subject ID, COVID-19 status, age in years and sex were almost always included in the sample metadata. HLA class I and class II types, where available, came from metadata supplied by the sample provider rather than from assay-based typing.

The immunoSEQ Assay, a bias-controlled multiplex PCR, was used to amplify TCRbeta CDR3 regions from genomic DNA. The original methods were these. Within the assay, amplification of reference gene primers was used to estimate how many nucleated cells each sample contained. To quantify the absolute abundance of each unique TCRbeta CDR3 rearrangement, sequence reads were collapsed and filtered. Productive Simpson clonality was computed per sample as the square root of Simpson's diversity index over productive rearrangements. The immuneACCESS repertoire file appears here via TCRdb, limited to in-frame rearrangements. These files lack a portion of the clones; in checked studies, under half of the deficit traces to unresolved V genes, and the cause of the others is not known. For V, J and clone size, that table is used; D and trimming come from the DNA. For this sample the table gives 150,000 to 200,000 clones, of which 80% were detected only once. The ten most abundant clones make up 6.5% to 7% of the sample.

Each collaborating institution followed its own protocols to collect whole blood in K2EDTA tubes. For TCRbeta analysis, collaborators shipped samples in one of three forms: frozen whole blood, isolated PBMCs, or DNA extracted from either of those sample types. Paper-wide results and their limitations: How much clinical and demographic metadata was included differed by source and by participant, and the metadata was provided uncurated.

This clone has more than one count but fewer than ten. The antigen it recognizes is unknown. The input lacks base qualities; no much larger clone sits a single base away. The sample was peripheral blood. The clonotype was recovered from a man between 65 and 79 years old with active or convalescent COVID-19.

The CDR3 protein is CASSLVPPRSPSDTEAFF. At the DNA level, the sequence is TGTGCCAGCAGCTTGGTCCCCCCCCGGAGCCCTAGTGACACTGAAGCTTTCTTT. Rearrangement joined TRBV5-4 to TRBJ1-1; the D segment cannot be called with confidence. There are 18 amino acids in the CDR3, from cysteine to phenylalanine inclusive. Left in the record is the CDR3 DNA by itself, 54 bases read in frame from the first base. Relative to germline, V is 0 bases shorter and J is 3 bases shorter, with 21 bases between their ends. Per the germline V gene (reference sequence), SGHNT is the CDR1 and YYREEE is the CDR2.